The clone carrying this TCR beta chain showed up many times. The antigen remains unidentified. This entry is derived from a study of OX40 agonist ivuxolimab in advanced cancers. Only in-frame clones appear in the TCRdb table, and some are missing; sequencing was by immunoSEQ multiplex PCR. Here the sample spans roughly 70,000 clones, under 90% being singletons. Whole-study findings and limits: Certain nonresponders additionally had low normalized T-cell clonal expansion.

Germline V gene lookup returns CDR1 KGHSH and CDR2 LQKENI. V lost 3 bases to trimming and J lost 7 bases, with 13 bases between them. The CDR3 has 13 amino acids. Autoimmune disease history or systemic immunosuppression excluded patients. This chain links TRBV18 with TRBJ2-7; D may be TRBD1 (5 bases). The input for sequencing was CD4+ or CD8+ T cells sorted from blood, taken in a trial of the OX40 agonist ivuxolimab. This clonotype was sampled from an adult with an advanced solid tumor such as melanoma, head and neck, liver or kidney cancer. CDR3 DNA sequence: TGTGCCAGCTCACCGGGGCTAGAGAAAGAGCAGTACTTC. This encodes CASSPGLEKEQYF.